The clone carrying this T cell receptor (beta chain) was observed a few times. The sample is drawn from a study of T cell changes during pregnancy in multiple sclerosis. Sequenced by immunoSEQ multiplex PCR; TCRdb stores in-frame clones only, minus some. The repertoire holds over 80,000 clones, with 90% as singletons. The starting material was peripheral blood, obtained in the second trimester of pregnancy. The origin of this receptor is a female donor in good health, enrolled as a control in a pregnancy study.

Written as DNA, the CDR3 is TGTGCCACCAGCAGAGCAGCGGCAACTAATGAAAAACTGTTTTTT. Its translation: CATSRAAATNEKLFF. The rearrangement links TRBV15 to TRBJ1-4; D remains unclear. The V end lost 1 base, the J end lost 0 bases, and 6 bases lay between the germline ends. CDR1 LNHNV and CDR2 YYDKDF come from the germline V gene (reference sequence). CDR3 size: 15 residues. The variable domain in full, with the rest retrieved from reference TRBV15 and TRBJ1-4, is DAMVIQNPRYQVTQFGKPVTLSCSQTLNHNVMYWYQQKSSQAPKLLFHYYDKDFNNEADTPDNFQSRRPNTSFCFLDIRSPGLGDTAMYLCATSRAAATNEKLFFGSGTQLSVL.